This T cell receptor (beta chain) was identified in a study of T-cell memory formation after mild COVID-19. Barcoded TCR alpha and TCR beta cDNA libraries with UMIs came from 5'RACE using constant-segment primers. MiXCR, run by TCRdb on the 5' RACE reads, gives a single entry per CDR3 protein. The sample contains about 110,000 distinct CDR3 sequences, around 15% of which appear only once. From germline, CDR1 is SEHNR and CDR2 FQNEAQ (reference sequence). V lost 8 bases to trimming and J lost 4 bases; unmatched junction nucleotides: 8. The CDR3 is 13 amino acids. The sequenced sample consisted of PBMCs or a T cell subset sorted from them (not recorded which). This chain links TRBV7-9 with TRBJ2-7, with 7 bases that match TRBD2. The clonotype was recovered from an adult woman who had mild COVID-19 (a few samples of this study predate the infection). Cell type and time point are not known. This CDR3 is CASGHGGEYEQYF. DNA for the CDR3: TGTGCCAGCGGCCATGGGGGGGAGTACGAGCAGTACTTC.